The next 2 T cell receptor beta chains were all read from a single sample in a study of OX40 agonist ivuxolimab in advanced cancers. TCRdb's table, derived via immunoSEQ multiplex PCR, lists solely in-frame clones and lacks some. This table holds 70,000 to 80,000 clones, about 88% found once. This material consisted of CD4+ or CD8+ T cells sorted from blood, taken in a trial of the OX40 agonist ivuxolimab. The receptors come from an adult with an advanced solid tumor such as melanoma, head and neck, liver or kidney cancer.

The chain employs TRBV5-1 and TRBJ2-1; the match to TRBD2 covers 9 bases. The ends lost 7 bases at V and 0 bases at J; junction bases unmatched: 14. The length of the CDR3 is 18 residues. Germline V CDR1 and CDR2: SGHRS, YFSETQ. This chain's CDR3 is CASPPLREGRSSYNEQFF. CDR3 coding DNA: TGCGCCAGCCCTCCTTTGCGGGAGGGCCGGAGCTCCTACAATGAGCAGTTCTTC. Full variable domain (remainder filled in from reference TRBV5-1 and TRBJ2-1): KAGVTQTPRYLIKTRGQQVTLSCSPISGHRSVSWYQQTPGQGLQFLFEYFSETQRNKGNFPGRFSGRQFSNSRSEMNVSTLELGDSALYLCASPPLREGRSSYNEQFFGPGTRLTVL.

This clone was seen only once. The chain recombines TRBV9 with TRBJ2-7; the D gene is possibly TRBD1 (6 bases). Per germline, CDR1 SGDLS and CDR2 YYNGEE. The V end lost 4 bases, the J end lost 3 bases, and 14 bases lay between the germline ends. This CDR3 spans 14 amino acids. The CDR3 DNA reads TGTGCCAGCAGCCCTGGACAGCTTCTCTACGAGCAGTACTTC. Its translation is CASSPGQLLYEQYF.